Sequencing of this T cell receptor beta chain was carried out in a study of human T cells and chemical hapten exposure. The CDR3 has 15 amino acids. V was shortened by 4 bases and J by 3 bases, with 16 bases between the two germline ends. CDR1 is MDHEN and CDR2 is SYDVKM in the germline V gene. Time point denoted: patch test 1, 2 weeks after DPC sensitization. Stated treatment: therapeutic diphenylcyclopropenone sensitization with weekly scalp DPC. TCRdb reprocessed the RACE reads via MiXCR and lists one record per CDR3 protein. Seen here are 300,000 to 350,000 distinct CDR3 sequences, approximately 6.3% observed once, and the top ten hold roughly 7.9%.

This clonotype was obtained from a woman aged 18-29 years with alopecia areata. Some clones in this sample may be carry-over from other donors' samples. Here the sequenced sample was whole blood, taken in connection with sensitization to the hapten diphenylcyclopropenone (DPC). The rearrangement uses TRBV28 and TRBJ2-7, with a tentative D call TRBD2 (6 bases). The CDR3 bases are TGTGCCAGCAGTTCGGAGGGGCAGAGGGGCTACGAGCAGTACTTC. This translates into CASSSEGQRGYEQYF.